This T cell receptor (beta chain) was recorded in a study of Graves' ophthalmopathy and Graves' hyperthyroidism. V lost 5 bases and J lost 8, with 10 bases in between. Germline V gives CDR1 SGHAT, CDR2 FQDESV (reference sequence). The CDR3 is 12 residues long. Investigators amplified TCR beta CDR3 regions from RNA transcripts. The library came from an HTBI-primed first-round RT-PCR and a second-round multiplex PCR. TCRdb ran MiXCR on the multiplex PCR reads and lists one entry per CDR3 protein. The repertoire holds around 1.1 million distinct CDR3 sequences, with less than 45% as singletons. This sequence joins TRBV11-1 and TRBJ2-1; D not resolved. This TCR derives from an adult man with Graves' hyperthyroidism. Sequences were obtained from peripheral blood or thyroid tissue (not recorded which). The CDR3 DNA follows: TGTGCCAGCAGCGTGGGGTCCCATGAGCAGTTCTTC. Its protein is CASSVGSHEQFF.